This passage covers 6 T cell receptor beta chains from one sample sequenced in a study of cytomegalovirus exposure and HLA in healthy donors. The method was immunoSEQ multiplex PCR; TCRdb's version includes in-frame clones alone and lacks a portion of them. The table records approximately 220,000 clones, approximately 90% of them present only once. Material: PBMCs. Source of these receptors: a woman between 18 and 29 years old in good health and CMV-seronegative.

The chain carries TRBV9 and TRBJ2-7, with TRBD2 matching 11 bases. Trimming removed 3 bases from V and 2 bases from J; junction bases left unmatched: 4. The CDR3 is 15 residues long. CDR1 is SGDLS and CDR2 is YYNGEE in the germline V gene. The CDR3 coding sequence is TGTGCCAGCAGCGCCGGGACTAGCGGTGCCTACGAGCAGTACTTC. Protein product: CASSAGTSGAYEQYF.

The chain uses TRBV2 and TRBJ2-7; 11 nucleotides align to TRBD2. The CDR3 covers 15 residues. Germline lookup yields CDR1 SNHLY and CDR2 FYNNEI. V shed 10 bases, J shed 5 bases, and the junction held 13 bases outside the gene matches. The chain's CDR3 is CATTRNSGRANEQYF. The CDR3 region has the DNA TGTGCCACCACACGAAATAGCGGGAGGGCCAACGAGCAGTACTTC.

Notes on this clone: Other nucleotide sequences from this sample produce the same CDR3. V usage is TRBV7-9 and J usage is TRBJ2-2; D unclear. Germline V CDR1 and CDR2: SEHNR, FQNEAQ (reference sequence). V was clipped by 1 base and J by 6 bases, with 6 bases between them. This CDR3 is built from 13 residues. CDR3 residues: CASSLGRAGELFF. CDR3 sequence (DNA): TGTGCCAGCAGCTTAGGTCGGGCCGGGGAGCTGTTTTTT.

The chain is built from TRBV7-3 and TRBJ2-2, with 8 bases fitting TRBD2. Germline V gene data show CDR1 as SGHTA and CDR2 as FQGTGA. The junction had 7 bases not matched to a gene; V was cut back by 5 bases and J by 8 bases. This CDR3 spans 14 amino acids. CDR3 bases: TGTGCCAGCAGCCTAGGACTAGCTTGGGGGGAGCTGTTTTTT. Amino acids: CASSLGLAWGELFF.

This clone was recorded only once. The chain has TRBV27 and TRBJ2-1; TRBD1 matches at 9 bases. V lost 1 base, J lost 5 bases, and 12 bases stayed unmatched. CDR1 MNHEY and CDR2 SMNVEV come from the germline V gene (reference sequence). The length of the CDR3 is 18 residues. The CDR3 is CASSLLVVGTGLDNEQFF. The CDR3 DNA reads as TGTGCCAGCAGTTTATTAGTTGTAGGGACAGGGCTCGACAATGAGCAGTTCTTC.

This clone was seen once. The V gene is TRBV10-1, the J gene TRBJ2-5; tentatively, D is TRBD1 (6 bases). Trimming shortened V by 3 bases and J by 1 base, and 12 bases separated the two germline ends. The CDR3 loop spans 15 amino acids. From germline, CDR1 is WNHNN and CDR2 SYGVQD (reference sequence). CDR3 in DNA: TGCGCCAGCAGTGATATTGGGGGCCCCCAAGAGACCCAGTACTTC. Translated, it gives CASSDIGGPQETQYF.